This note documents a single T cell receptor (beta chain) sequence. Using immunoSEQ multiplex PCR, the repertoire was profiled, and TCRdb retains in-frame clones only, with some absent. The sample holds around 100,000 clones, 85% to 95% seen once. V was pared by 5 bases and J by 6 bases, with 4 bases of the junction left unmatched. The germline V gene encodes CDR1 MNHEY and CDR2 SMNVEV (reference sequence). This CDR3 contains 14 residues. The data were obtained in a study of brain T cells in children with intractable seizures. This receptor was taken from a boy in the first two years of life with hemimegalencephaly and intractable seizures. The chain uses TRBV27 and TRBJ2-2, with TRBD2 matching 9 bases. The source was peripheral blood, collected at surgery. The CDR3 protein is CASSRLAGSGELFF. In DNA, the CDR3 is TGTGCCAGCAGTAGGCTAGCGGGGTCCGGGGAGCTGTTTTTT.